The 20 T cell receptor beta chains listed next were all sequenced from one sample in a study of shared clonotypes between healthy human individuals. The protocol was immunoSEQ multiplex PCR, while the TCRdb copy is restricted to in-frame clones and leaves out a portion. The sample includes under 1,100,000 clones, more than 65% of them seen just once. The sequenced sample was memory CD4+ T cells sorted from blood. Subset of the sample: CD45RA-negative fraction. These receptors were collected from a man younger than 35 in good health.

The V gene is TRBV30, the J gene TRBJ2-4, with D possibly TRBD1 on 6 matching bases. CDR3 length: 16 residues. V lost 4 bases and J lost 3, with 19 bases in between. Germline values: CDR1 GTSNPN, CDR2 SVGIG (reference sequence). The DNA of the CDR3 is TGTGCCTGGACAAACCTGGGGGCCTCTGGCAAAAACATTCAGTACTTC. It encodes CAWTNLGASGKNIQYF.

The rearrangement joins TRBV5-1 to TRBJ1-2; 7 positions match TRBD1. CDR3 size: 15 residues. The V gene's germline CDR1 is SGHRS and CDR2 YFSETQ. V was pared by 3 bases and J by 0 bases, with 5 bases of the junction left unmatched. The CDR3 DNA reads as TGCGCCAGCAGCTCAAGACAGGGACCTAACTATGGCTACACCTTC. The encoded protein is CASSSRQGPNYGYTF. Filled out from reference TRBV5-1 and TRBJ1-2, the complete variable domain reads KAGVTQTPRYLIKTRGQQVTLSCSPISGHRSVSWYQQTPGQGLQFLFEYFSETQRNKGNFPGRFSGRQFSNSRSEMNVSTLELGDSALYLCASSSRQGPNYGYTFGSGTRLTVV.

In DNA form, the CDR3 reads TGTGCCAGCAGTCTTACCGGGACTAGCGCCTACTACGAGCAGTACTTC. It specifies CASSLTGTSAYYEQYF. This chain connects TRBV5-4 to TRBJ2-7; 10 bases agree with TRBD2. After removal of 5 bases from V and 3 bases from J, the junction contained 11 bases not matched to a gene. Germline lookup yields CDR1 SGHNT and CDR2 YYREEE (reference sequence). The CDR3 length is 16 residues.

The CDR3 nucleotides read TGTGCCAGCAGGGACAGGGGAATCGATGAAAAACTGTTTTTT. Translating gives CASRDRGIDEKLFF. The chain is built from TRBV6-1 and TRBJ1-4; 9 bases line up with TRBD1. The germline CDR1 and CDR2 sequences are MNHNS and SASEGT. The CDR3 length is 14 residues. Trimming took 6 bases from V and 6 from J; bases not matched to a gene: 5.

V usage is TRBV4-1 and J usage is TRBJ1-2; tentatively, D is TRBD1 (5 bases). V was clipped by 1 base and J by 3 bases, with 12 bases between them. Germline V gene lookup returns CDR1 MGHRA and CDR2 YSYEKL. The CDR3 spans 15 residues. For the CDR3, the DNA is TGCGCCAGCAGCCAAGTGGGACGACAATACTATGGCTACACCTTC. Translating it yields CASSQVGRQYYGYTF.

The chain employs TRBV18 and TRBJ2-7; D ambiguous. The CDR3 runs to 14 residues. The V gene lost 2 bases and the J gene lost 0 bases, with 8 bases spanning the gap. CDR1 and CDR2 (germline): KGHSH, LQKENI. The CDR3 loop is CASSPRQVSYEQYF. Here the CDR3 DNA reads TGTGCCAGCTCACCAAGGCAGGTCTCCTACGAGCAGTACTTC.

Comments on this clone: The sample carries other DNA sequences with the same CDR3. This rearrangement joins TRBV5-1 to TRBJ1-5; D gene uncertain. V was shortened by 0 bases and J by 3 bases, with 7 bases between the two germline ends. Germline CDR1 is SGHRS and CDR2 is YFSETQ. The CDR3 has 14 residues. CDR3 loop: CASSLGSDNQPQHF. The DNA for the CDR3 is TGCGCCAGCAGCTTGGGATCGGACAATCAGCCCCAGCATTTT.

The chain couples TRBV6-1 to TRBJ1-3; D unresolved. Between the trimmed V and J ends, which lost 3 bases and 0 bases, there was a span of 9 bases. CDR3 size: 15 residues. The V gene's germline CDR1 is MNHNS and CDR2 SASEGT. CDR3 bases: TGTGCCAGCAGTGATCCGGGATCCTCTGGAAACACCATATATTTT. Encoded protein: CASSDPGSSGNTIYF.

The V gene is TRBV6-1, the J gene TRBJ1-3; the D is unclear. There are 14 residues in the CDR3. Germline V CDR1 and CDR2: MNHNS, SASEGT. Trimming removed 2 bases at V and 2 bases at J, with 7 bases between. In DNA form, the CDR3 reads TGTGCCAGCAGTGAAACTCCCACTGGAAACACCATATATTTT. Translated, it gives CASSETPTGNTIYF.

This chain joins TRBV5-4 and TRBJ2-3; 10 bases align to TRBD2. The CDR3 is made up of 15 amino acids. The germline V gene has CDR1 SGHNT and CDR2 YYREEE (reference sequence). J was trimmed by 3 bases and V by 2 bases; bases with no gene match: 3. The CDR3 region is CASSFSGRSTDTQYF. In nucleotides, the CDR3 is TGTGCCAGCAGCTTTAGCGGGAGGTCGACAGATACGCAGTATTTT. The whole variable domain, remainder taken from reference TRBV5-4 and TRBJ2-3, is ETGVTQSPTHLIKTRGQQVTLRCSSQSGHNTVSWYQQALGQGPQFIFQYYREEENGRGNFPPRFSGLQFPNYSSELNVNALELDDSALYLCASSFSGRSTDTQYFGPGTRLTVL.

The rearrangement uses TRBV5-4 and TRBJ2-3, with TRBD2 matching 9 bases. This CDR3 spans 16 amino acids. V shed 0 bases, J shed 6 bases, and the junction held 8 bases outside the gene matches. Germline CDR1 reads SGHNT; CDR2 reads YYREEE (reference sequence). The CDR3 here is CASSLDAGGAADTQYF. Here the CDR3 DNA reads TGTGCCAGCAGCTTGGATGCGGGAGGGGCTGCTGATACGCAGTATTTT.

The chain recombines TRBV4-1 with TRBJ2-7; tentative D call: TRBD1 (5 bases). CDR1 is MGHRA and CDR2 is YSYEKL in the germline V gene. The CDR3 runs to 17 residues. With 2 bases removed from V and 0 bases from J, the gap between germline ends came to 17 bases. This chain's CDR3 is CASSQLWGQGFSYEQYF. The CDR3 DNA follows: TGCGCCAGCAGCCAACTCTGGGGCCAGGGATTCTCCTACGAGCAGTACTTC.

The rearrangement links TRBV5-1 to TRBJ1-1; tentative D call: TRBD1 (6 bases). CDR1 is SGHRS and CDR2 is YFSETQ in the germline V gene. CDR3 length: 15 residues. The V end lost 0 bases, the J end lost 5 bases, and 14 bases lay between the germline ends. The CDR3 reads CASSLAAGARTEAFF. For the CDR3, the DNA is TGCGCCAGCAGCTTGGCGGCGGGGGCGAGGACTGAAGCTTTCTTT. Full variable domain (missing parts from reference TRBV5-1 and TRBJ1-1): KAGVTQTPRYLIKTRGQQVTLSCSPISGHRSVSWYQQTPGQGLQFLFEYFSETQRNKGNFPGRFSGRQFSNSRSEMNVSTLELGDSALYLCASSLAAGARTEAFFGQGTRLTVV.

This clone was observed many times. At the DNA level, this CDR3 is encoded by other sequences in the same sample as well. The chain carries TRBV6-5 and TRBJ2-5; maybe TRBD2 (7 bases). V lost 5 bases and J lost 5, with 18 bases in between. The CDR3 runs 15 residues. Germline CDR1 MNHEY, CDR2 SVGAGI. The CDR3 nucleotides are TGTGCCAGCAGTGGGGGGGCTTTGTGGACGGAGACCCAGTACTTC. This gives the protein CASSGGALWTETQYF.

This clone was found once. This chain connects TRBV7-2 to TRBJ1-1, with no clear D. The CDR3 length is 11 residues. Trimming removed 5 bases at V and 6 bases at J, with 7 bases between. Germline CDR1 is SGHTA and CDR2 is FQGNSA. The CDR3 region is CASSPFAEAFF. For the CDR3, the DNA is TGTGCCAGCAGCCCCTTCGCTGAAGCTTTCTTT.

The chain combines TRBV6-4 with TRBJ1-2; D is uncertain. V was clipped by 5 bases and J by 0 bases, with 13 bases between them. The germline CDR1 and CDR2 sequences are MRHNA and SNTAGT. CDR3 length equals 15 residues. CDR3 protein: CASSPGSSPNYGYTF. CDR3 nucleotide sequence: TGTGCCAGCAGTCCCGGGTCCAGCCCTAACTATGGCTACACCTTC.

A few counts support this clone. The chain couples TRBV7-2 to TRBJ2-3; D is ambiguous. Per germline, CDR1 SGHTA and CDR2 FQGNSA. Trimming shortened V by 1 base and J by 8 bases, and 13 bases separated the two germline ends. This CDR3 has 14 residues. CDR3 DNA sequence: TGTGCCAGCAGCTTAGGGACCCCTTCGGGTACGCAGTATTTT. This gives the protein CASSLGTPSGTQYF.

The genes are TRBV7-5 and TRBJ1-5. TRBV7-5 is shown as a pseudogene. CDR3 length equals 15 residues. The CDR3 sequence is CARSIVVGDNQPQHF. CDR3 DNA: TGTGCCAGAAGCATAGTTGTGGGGGATAATCAGCCCCAGCATTTT.

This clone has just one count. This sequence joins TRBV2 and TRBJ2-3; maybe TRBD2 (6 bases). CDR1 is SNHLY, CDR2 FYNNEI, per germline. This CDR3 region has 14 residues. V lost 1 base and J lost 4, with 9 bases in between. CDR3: CASSEGLASDTQYF. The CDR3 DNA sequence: TGTGCCAGCAGTGAAGGTCTAGCGTCAGATACGCAGTATTTT.

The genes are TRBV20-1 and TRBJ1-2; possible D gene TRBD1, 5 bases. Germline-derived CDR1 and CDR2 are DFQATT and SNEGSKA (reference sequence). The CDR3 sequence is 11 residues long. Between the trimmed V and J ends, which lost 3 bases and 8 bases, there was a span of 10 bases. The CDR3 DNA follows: TGCAGTGCTAGCTGGGGGGAGGGCTACACCTTC. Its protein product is CSASWGEGYTF.